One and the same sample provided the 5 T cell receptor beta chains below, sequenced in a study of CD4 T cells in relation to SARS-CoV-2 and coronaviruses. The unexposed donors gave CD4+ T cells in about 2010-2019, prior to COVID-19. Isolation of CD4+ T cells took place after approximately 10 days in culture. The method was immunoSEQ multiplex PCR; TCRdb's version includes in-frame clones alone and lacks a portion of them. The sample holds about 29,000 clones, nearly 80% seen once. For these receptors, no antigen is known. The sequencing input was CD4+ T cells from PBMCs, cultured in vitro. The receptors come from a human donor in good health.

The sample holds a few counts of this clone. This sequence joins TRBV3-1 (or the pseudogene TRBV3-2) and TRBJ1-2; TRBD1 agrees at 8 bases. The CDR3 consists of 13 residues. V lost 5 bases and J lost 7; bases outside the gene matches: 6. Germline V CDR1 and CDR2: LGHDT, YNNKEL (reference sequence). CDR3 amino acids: CASSLDREGGYTF. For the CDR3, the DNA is TGTGCCAGCAGCTTGGACAGGGAGGGTGGCTACACCTTC.

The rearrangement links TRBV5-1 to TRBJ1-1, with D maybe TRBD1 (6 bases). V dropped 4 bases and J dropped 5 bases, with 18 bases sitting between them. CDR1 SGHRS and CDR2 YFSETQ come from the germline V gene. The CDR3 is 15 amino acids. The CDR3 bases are TGCGCCAGCAGCCCAGAAAGGGGGTTACAAACTGAAGCTTTCTTT. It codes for CASSPERGLQTEAFF.

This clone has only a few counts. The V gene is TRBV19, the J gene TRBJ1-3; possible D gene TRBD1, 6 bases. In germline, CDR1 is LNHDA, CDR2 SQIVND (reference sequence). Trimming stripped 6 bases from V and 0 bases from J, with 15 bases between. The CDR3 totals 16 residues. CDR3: CASSLTGAISGNTIYF. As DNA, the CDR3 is TGTGCCAGTAGCCTGACAGGCGCCATCTCTGGAAACACCATATATTTT.

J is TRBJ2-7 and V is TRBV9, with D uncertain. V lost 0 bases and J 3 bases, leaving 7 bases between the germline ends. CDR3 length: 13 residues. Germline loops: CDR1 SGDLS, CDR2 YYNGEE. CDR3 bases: TGTGCCAGCAGCGTAGGGGCCCACTACGAGCAGTACTTC. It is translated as CASSVGAHYEQYF.

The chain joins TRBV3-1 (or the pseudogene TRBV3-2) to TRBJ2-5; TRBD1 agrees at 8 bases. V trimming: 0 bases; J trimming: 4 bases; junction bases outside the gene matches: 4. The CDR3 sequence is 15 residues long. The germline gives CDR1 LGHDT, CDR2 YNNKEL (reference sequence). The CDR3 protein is CASSQEGRGRETQYF. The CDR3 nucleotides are TGTGCCAGCAGCCAAGAGGGCAGGGGGCGAGAGACCCAGTACTTC.